This TCR beta chain was captured in a study of cytomegalovirus exposure and HLA in healthy donors. General study points: Accounts indicate the classifier identified cytomegalovirus status with strong specificity and sensitivity. Later work associated over 15,000 TCR beta sequences with HLA alleles at 0.05 false discovery rate.

The study ran its PCR with 60 Vbeta and 13 Jbeta primers. How the authors handled the data: As a later analysis found, there were approximately 80 million unique TCR beta chains, of which roughly 11 million were shared. Libraries were prepared by immunoSEQ multiplex PCR; TCRdb keeps only in-frame clonotypes and omits some of them. Clone size and the V and J calls come from that table; the DNA yielded D and trimming. The data hold about 200,000 clones, with around 80% observed a single time. A word on this clone: What it binds is not known. A read error may produce the germline difference seen at one junction end.

Germline V gene lookup returns CDR1 SQVTM and CDR2 ANQGSEA. The CDR3 sequence is 14 residues long. The chain carries TRBV29-1 and TRBJ1-2; tentative D call: TRBD1 (5 bases). Material for sequencing was PBMCs. This receptor was identified in a woman aged 25 to 39 in good health and CMV-seropositive. Written as DNA, the CDR3 is TGCAGCGTTGAGGCCGCGTTGTCGACAGCCCAATTACACTTC. It encodes CSVEAALSTAQLHF.